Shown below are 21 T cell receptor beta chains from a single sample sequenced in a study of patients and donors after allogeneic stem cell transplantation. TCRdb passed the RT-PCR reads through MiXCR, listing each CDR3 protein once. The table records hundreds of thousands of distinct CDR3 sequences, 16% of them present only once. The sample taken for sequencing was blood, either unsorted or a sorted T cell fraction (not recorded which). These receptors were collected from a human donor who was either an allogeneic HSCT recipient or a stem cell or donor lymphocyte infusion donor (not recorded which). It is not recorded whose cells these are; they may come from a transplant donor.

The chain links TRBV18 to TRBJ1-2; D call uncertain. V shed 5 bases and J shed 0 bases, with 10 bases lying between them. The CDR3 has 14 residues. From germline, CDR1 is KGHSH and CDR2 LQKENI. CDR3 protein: CASSDRTANYGYTF. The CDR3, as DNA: TGTGCCAGCTCAGATAGGACGGCTAACTATGGCTACACCTTC.

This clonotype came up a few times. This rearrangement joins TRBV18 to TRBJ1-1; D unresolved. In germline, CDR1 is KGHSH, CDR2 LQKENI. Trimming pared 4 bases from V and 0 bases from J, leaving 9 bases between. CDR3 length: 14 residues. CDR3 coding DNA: TGTGCCAGCTCACTGTCGGCTATGAACACTGAAGCTTTCTTT. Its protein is CASSLSAMNTEAFF.

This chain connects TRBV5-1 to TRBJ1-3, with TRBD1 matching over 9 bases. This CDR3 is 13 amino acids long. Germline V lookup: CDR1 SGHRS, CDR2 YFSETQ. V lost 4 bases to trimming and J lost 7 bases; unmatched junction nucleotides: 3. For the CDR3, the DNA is TGCGCCAGCAGCACGACAGGGGGGAACACCATATATTTT. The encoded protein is CASSTTGGNTIYF.

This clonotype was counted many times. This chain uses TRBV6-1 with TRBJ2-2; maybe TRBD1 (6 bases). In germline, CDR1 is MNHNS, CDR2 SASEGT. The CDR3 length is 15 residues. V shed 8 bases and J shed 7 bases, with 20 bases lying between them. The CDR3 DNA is TGTGCCAGCCTCCCCACGCCAGGGGCCATCGGGGAGCTGTTTTTT. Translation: CASLPTPGAIGELFF.

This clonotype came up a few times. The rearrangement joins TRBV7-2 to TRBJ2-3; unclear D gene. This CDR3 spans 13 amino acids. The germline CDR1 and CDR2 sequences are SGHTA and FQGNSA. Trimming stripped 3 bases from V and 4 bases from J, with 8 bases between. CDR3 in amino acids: CASSFTPPDTQYF. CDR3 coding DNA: TGTGCCAGCAGCTTTACCCCTCCAGATACGCAGTATTTT.

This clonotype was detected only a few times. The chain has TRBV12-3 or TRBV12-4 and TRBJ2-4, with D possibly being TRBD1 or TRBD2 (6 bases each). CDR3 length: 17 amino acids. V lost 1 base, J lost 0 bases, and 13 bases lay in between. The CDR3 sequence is CASSLGGGSIAKNIQYF. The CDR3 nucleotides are TGTGCCAGCAGTTTAGGAGGGGGGTCTATAGCCAAAAACATTCAGTACTTC.

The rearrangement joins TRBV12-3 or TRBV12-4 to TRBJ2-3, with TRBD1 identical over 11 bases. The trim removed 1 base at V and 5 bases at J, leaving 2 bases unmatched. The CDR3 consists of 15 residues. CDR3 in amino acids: CASSLGDRGIDTQYF. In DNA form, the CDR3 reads TGTGCCAGCAGTTTAGGGGACAGGGGGATAGATACGCAGTATTTT.

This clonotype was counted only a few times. DNA for the CDR3: TGTGCCAGCAGTTTGTTTCGGCGGGGAAGCACAGATACGCAGTATTTT. This codes for CASSLFRRGSTDTQYF. The chain joins TRBV12-3 or TRBV12-4 to TRBJ2-3; D may be TRBD2 (6 bases). V gave up 3 bases and J gave up 0 bases, with 13 bases separating them. CDR3 length equals 16 residues.

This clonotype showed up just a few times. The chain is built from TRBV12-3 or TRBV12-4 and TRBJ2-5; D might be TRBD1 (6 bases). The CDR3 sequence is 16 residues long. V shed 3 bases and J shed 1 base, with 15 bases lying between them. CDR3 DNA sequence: TGTGCCAGCAGTTTGGCGGACAGCCAACCCCAAGAGACCCAGTACTTC. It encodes CASSLADSQPQETQYF.

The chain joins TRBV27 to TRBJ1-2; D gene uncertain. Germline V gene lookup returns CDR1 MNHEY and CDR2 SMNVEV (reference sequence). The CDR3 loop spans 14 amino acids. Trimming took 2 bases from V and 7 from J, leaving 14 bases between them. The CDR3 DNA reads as TGTGCCAGCAGTTTACGGCCCAGACTGTCTGGCTACACCTTC. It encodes CASSLRPRLSGYTF.

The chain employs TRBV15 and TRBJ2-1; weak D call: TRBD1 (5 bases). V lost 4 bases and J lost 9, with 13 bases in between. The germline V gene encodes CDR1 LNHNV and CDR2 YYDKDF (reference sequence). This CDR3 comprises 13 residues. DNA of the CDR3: TGTGCCACCAGCACCGGACATGCTGGTGAGCAGTTCTTC. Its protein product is CATSTGHAGEQFF. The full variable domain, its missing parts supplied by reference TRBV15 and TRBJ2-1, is DAMVIQNPRYQVTQFGKPVTLSCSQTLNHNVMYWYQQKSSQAPKLLFHYYDKDFNNEADTPDNFQSRRPNTSFCFLDIRSPGLGDTAMYLCATSTGHAGEQFFGPGTRLTVL.

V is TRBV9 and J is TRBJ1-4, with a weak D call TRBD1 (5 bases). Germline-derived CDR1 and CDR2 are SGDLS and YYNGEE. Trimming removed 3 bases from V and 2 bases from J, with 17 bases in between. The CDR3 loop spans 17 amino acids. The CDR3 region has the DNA TGTGCCAGCAGCGCAGACAGCTTCCGTGGGACTAATGAAAAACTGTTTTTT. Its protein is CASSADSFRGTNEKLFF. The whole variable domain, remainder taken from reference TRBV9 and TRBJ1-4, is DSGVTQTPKHLITATGQRVTLRCSPRSGDLSVYWYQQSLDQGLQFLIQYYNGEERAKGNILERFSAQQFPDLHSELNLSSLELGDSALYFCASSADSFRGTNEKLFFGSGTQLSVL.

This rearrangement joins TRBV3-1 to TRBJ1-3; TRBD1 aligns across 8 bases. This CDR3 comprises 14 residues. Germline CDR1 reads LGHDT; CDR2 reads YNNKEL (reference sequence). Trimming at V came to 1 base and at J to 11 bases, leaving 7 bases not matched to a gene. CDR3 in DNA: TGTGCCAGCAGCCAAGCCAGGGGGCGCATGCCCATATATTTT. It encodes CASSQARGRMPIYF.

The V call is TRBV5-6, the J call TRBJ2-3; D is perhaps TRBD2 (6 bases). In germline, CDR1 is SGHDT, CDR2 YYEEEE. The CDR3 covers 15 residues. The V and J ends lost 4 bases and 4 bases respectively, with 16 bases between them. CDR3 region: CASSLLLAGADTQYF. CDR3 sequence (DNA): TGTGCCAGCAGCCTCCTACTAGCAGGTGCAGATACGCAGTATTTT.

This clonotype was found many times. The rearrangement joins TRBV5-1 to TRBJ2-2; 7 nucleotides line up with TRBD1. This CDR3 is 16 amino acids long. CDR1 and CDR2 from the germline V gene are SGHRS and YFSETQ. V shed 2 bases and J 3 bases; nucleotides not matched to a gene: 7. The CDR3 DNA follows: TGCGCCAGCAGCTTCGGTGGCAGGGGGTACACCGGGGAGCTGTTTTTT. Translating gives CASSFGGRGYTGELFF.

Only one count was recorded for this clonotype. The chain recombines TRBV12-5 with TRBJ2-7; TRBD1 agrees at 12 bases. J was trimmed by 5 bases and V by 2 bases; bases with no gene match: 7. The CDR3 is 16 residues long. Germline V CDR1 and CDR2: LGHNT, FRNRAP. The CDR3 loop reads CASGLPQGQGANEQYF. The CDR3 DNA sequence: TGTGCTAGTGGTTTGCCCCAGGGACAGGGGGCAAACGAGCAGTACTTC.

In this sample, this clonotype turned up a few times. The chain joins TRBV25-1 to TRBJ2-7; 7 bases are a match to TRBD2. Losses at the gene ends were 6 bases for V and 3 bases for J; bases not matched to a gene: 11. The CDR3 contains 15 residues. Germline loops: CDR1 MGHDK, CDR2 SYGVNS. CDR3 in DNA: TGTGCCAGCAGCCTCGCGGCCCGCGGGGGCTACGAGCAGTACTTC. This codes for CASSLAARGGYEQYF.

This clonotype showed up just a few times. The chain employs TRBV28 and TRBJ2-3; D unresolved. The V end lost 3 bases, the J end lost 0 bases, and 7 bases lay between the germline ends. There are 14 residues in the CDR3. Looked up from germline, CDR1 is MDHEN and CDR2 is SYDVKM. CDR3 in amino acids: CASSFLSSTDTQYF. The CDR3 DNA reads TGTGCCAGCAGTTTCCTATCTAGCACAGATACGCAGTATTTT. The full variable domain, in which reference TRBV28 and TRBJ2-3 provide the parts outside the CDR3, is DVKVTQSSRYLVKRTGEKVFLECVQDMDHENMFWYRQDPGLGLRLIYFSYDVKMKEKGDIPEGYSVSREKKERFSLILESASTNQTSMYLCASSFLSSTDTQYFGPGTRLTVL.

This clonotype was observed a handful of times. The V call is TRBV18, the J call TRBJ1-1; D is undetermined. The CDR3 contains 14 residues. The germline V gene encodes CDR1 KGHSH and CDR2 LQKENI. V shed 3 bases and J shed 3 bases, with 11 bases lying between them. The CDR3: CASSPTFSDTEAFF. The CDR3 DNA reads TGTGCCAGCTCACCCACATTTTCCGACACTGAAGCTTTCTTT.

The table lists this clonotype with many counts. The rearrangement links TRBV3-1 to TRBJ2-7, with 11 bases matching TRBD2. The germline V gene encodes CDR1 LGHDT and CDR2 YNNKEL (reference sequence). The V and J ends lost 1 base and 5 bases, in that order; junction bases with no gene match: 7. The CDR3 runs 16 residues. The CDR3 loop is CASSQGTSGRKNEQYF. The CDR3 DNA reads TGTGCCAGCAGCCAAGGTACTAGCGGGAGAAAAAACGAGCAGTACTTC.

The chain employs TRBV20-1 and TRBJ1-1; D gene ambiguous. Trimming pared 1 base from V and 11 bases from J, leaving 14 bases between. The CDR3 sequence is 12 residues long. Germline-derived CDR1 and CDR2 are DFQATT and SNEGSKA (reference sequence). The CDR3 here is CSARAVKRAAFF. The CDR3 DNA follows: TGCAGTGCTAGAGCCGTGAAGAGGGCGGCTTTCTTT.